This record concerns one T cell receptor (beta chain) sequence. Its target is unknown. The CDR3 runs 15 residues. V gave up 2 bases and J gave up 6 bases, with 16 bases separating them. Germline CDR1 reads SGHTA; CDR2 reads FQGNSA. These data come from a study of T cell repertoires in cytomegalovirus infection. Study as a whole: Indicated by public TCR beta signatures were CMV infection and matching HLA type. Overall study findings and caveats: Of the TCR beta families, the public ones yielded a cumulative frequency that identified carriers of CMV plus the relevant HLA. HLA-C-restricted CMV clonotypes gave the most frequent clonotype in two of eight donors.

One entry per CDR3 protein results from TCRdb running MiXCR on the reads. Among about 180,000 distinct CDR3 sequences listed, approximately 15% were seen once. The sequencing input was PBMCs. The TCR comes from a human donor in good health (CMV status not recorded). Some clones in this sample may be carry-over from other donors' samples. The chain joins TRBV7-2 to TRBJ1-1; D perhaps matches TRBD1 (5 bases). The CDR3 region has the DNA TGTGCCAGCAGCTTATATCCCGGGACGGCGGCTGAAGCTTTCTTT. Amino acids: CASSLYPGTAAEAFF.